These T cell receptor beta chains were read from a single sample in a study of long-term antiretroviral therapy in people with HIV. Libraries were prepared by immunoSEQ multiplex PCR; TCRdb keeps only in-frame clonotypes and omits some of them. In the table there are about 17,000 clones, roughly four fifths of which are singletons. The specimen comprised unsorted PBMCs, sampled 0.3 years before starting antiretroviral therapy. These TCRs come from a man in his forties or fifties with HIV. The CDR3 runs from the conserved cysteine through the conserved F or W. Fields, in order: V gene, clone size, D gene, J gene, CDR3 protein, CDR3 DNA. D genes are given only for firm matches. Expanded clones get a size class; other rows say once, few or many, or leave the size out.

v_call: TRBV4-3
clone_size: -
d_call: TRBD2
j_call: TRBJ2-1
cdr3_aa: CASSQALAAYYNEQFF
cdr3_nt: TGCGCCAGCAGCCAGGCCCTAGCGGCTTACTACAATGAGCAGTTCTTC

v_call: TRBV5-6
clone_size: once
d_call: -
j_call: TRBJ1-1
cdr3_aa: CASSTRLGFAEAFF
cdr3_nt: TGTGCCAGCAGTACCCGACTAGGTTTCGCTGAAGCTTTCTTT

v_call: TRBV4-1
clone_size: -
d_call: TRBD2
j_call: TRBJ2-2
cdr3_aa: CASSLRQAGEGSGELFF
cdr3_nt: TGCGCCAGCAGCCTTCGTCAAGCGGGAGAGGGATCCGGGGAGCTGTTTTTT

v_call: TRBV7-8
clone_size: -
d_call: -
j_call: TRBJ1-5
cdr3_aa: CASSSGRGDQPQHF
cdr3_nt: TGTGCCAGCAGCTCGGGACGGGGGGATCAGCCCCAGCATTTT

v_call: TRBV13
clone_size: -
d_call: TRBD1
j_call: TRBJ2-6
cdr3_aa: CASSQRQGRTSGANVLTF
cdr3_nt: TGTGCCAGCAGCCAGCGACAGGGCCGAACGTCTGGGGCCAACGTCCTGACTTTC

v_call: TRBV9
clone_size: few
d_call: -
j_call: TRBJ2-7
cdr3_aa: CASSVGLALGSEQYF
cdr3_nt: TGTGCCAGCAGCGTAGGCCTAGCGTTGGGAAGCGAGCAGTACTTC

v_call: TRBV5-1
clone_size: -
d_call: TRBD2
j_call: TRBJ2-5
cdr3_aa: CASSSGGGGETQYF
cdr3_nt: TGCGCCAGCTCCTCCGGGGGGGGAGGCGAGACCCAGTACTTC

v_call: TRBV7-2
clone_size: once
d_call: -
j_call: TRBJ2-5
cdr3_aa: CASSPRGTSQETQYF
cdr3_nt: TGTGCCAGCAGCCCCCGAGGGACATCCCAAGAGACCCAGTACTTC

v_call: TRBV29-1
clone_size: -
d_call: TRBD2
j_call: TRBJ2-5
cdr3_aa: CSAGLAGGLETQYF
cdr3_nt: TGCAGCGCCGGACTAGCGGGGGGGTTAGAGACCCAGTACTTC

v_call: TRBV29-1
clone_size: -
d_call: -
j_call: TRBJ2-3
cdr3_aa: CSVELARVTDTQYF
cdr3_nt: TGCAGCGTTGAACTAGCCCGTGTCACAGATACGCAGTATTTT

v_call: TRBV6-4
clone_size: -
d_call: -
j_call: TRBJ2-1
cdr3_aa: CASSDSSGTRNNEQFF
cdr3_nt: TGTGCCAGCAGTGACTCGTCTGGAACGAGAAACAATGAGCAGTTCTTC

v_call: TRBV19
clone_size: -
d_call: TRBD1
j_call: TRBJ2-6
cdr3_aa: CASLPSILRDSTGANVLTF
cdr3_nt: TGTGCCAGCCTTCCCTCCATCCTCCGGGACAGTACTGGGGCCAACGTCCTGACTTTC

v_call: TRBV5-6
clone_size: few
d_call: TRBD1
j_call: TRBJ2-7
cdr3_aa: CASSQTGVDYEQYF
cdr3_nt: TGTGCCAGCAGCCAGACAGGGGTCGACTACGAGCAGTACTTC

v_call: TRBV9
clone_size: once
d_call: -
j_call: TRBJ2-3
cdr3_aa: CASSPSLGRASTDTQYF
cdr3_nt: TGTGCCAGCAGCCCCTCCCTGGGGAGAGCTAGCACAGATACGCAGTATTTT

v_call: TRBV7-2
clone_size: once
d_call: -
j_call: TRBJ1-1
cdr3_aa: CASSPSRVFNTEAFF
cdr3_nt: TGTGCCAGCAGTCCCTCCAGGGTTTTTAACACTGAAGCTTTCTTT

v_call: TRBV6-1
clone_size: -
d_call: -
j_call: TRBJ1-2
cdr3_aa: CASSEQVLHGYTF
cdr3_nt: TGTGCCAGCAGTGAACAGGTTCTCCATGGCTACACCTTC

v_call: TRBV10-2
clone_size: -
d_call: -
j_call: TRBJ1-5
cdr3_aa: CASSETAVYQPQHF
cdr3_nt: TGCGCCAGCAGTGAGACAGCGGTCTATCAGCCCCAGCATTTT